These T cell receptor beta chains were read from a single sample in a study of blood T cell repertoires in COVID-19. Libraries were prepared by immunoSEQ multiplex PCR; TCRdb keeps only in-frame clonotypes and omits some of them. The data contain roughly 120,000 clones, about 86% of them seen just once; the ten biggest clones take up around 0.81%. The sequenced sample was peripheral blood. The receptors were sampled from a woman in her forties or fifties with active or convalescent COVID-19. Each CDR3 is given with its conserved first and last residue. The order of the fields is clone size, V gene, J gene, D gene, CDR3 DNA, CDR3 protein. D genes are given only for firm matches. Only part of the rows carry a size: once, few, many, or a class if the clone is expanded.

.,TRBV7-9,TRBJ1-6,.,TGTGCCAGCAGTCCTGGAGGGTGGGGTTCACCCCTCCACTTT,CASSPGGWGSPLHF
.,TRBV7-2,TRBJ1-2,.,TGTGCCAGCAGCTTAGTCACAGTGGCTAACTATGGCTACACCTTC,CASSLVTVANYGYTF
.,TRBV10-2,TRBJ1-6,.,TGCGCCAGCAGTGAGGGGTCAGAGCGCTCCTATAATTCACCCCTCCACTTT,CASSEGSERSYNSPLHF
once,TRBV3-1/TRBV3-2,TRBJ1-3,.,TGTGCCAGCAGCCATTCCGGGTCCTCTGGAAACACCATATATTTT,CASSHSGSSGNTIYF
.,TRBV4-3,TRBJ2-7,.,TGCGCCAGCAGCCAAACGGGACTGGCCTCCTACGAGCAGTACTTC,CASSQTGLASYEQYF
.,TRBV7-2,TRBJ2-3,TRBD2,TGTGCGATAGGGAGGGAGCTTCAGCGGCCGCAGTATTTT,CAIGRELQRPQYF
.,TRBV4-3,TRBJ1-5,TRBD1,TGCGCCAGCAGCCGCACAGGGGTGGGCGATCAGCCCCAGCATTTT,CASSRTGVGDQPQHF
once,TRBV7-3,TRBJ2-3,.,TGTGCCAGCAGTTTACGTAACACAGATACGCAGTATTTT,CASSLRNTDTQYF
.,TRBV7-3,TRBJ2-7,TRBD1,TGTGCCAGCAGCCTGGACAGGGGTCCATACGAGCAGTACTTC,CASSLDRGPYEQYF
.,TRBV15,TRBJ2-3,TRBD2,TGTGCCACCAGCAGAGAGGCGTTAGCGGGAGGTACCAGCACAGATACGCAGTATTTT,CATSREALAGGTSTDTQYF
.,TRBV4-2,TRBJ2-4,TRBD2,TGTGCCAGCAGCTCATTGGGACTAGCCGGAGGGGGACTAAGAGACATTCAGTACTTC,CASSSLGLAGGGLRDIQYF
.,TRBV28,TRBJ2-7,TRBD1,TGTGCCAGCAGTTGGACAGGGGGCTACGAGCAGTACTTC,CASSWTGGYEQYF
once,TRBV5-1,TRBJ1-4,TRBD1,TGCGCCAGCAGCTCTGGGGTGCTAGGGGGCGAAAAACTGTTTTTT,CASSSGVLGGEKLFF
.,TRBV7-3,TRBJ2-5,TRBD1,TGTGCCAGCAGCTCCCTACCGGGACAGGGAGGAGAGACCCAGTACTTC,CASSSLPGQGGETQYF
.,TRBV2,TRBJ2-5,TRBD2,TGTGCCAGCAGTGAACTAGCGGGAGGGGGCGGGACCCAGTACTTC,CASSELAGGGGTQYF
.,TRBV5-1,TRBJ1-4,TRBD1,TGCGCCAGCGGACAGGGGTTTGGAGAAAAACTGTTTTTT,CASGQGFGEKLFF
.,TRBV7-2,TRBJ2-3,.,TGTGCCAGCAGCTTAGATCCAAGCACAGATACGCAGTATTTT,CASSLDPSTDTQYF
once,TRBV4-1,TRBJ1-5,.,TGCGCCAGCAGCCAAGAGGGGGGATTGTCGTATAGCAATCAGCCCCAGCATTTT,CASSQEGGLSYSNQPQHF
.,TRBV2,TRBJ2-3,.,TGTGCCAGCACGGGAGAGGCAGATACGCAGTATTTT,CASTGEADTQYF
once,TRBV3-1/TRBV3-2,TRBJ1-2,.,TGTGCCAGCAGCCAGTTAACAGGGTCAGGTGGCTACACCTTC,CASSQLTGSGGYTF
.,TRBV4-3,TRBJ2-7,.,TGCGCCAGCAGCCAAGATCCCGGTTTGGACGAGCAGTACTTC,CASSQDPGLDEQYF
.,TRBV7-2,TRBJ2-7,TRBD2,TGTGCCAGCAGCTTAGGATGGCCGGGAGGGCCTCAAAACGAGCAGTACTTC,CASSLGWPGGPQNEQYF
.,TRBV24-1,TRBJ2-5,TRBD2,TGTGCCAACCAGCGGGAGGGGAGCCAAGAGACCCAGTACTTC,CANQREGSQETQYF
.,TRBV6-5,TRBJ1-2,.,TGTGCCAGCAGTTACTCGGGAACGGGGAACTATGGCTACACCTTC,CASSYSGTGNYGYTF
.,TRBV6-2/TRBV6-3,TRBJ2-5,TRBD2,TGTGCCAGCAGTTCGGGGGGGTGGCCAGAGACCCAGTACTTC,CASSSGGWPETQYF
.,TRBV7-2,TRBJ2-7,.,TGTGCCAGCAGCCCGGACCCTGGACAGAGAGGCGAGCAGTACTTC,CASSPDPGQRGEQYF
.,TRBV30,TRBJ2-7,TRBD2,TGTGCCTGGAGTTCTAGCGGGGCAGGCGAGCAGTACTTC,CAWSSSGAGEQYF
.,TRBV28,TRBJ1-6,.,TGTGCCAGCAGTTTCGAAAGGGACACTTATAATTCACCCCTCCACTTT,CASSFERDTYNSPLHF
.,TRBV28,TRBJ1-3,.,TGTGCCAGCCAGAGGCCCGACTCTGGAAACACCATATATTTT,CASQRPDSGNTIYF
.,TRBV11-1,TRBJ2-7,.,TGTGCCAGCAGCTTGGGCCATGACTACGAGCAGTACTTC,CASSLGHDYEQYF
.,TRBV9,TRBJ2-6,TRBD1,TGTGCCAGCAGCGGCGACAGGGAGACCTACTCTGGGGCCAACGTCCTGACTTTC,CASSGDRETYSGANVLTF
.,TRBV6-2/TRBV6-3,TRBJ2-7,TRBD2,TGTGCCAGCAGCCTAGGACTAGCGGGAGCCCACCCCTACGAGCAGTACTTC,CASSLGLAGAHPYEQYF
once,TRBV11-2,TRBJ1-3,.,TGTGCCAGCAGCCACTGGACTAGCGGGAGAGGACCTGGAAACACCATATATTTT,CASSHWTSGRGPGNTIYF
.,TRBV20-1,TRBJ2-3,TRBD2,TGCAGTGCTAGTCGACTAGCGGAGGGGGGTAATACGCAGTATTTT,CSASRLAEGGNTQYF
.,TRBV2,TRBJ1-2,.,TGTGCCAGTTCGACGGGAGACTATGGCTACACCTTC,CASSTGDYGYTF
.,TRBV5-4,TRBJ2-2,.,TGTGCCAGCAGCTTAACGGACACCGGGGAGCTGTTTTTT,CASSLTDTGELFF
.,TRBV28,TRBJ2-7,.,TGTGCCAGCAGAGGGGGTCTTTCTCTCTTCTACGAGCAGTACTTC,CASRGGLSLFYEQYF
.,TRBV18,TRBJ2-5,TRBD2,TGTGCCAGCTCACCATCCGGGGGGTCAGAGACCCAGTACTTC,CASSPSGGSETQYF
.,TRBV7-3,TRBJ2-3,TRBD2,TGTGCCAGCAGCTCGACCGGGACTAGCGGGGCAGGACTAGATACGCAGTATTTT,CASSSTGTSGAGLDTQYF
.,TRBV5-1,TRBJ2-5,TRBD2,TGCGCCAGTCCCGGGACTAGCGGGAGCCAAGCAGGGGAGACCCAGTACTTC,CASPGTSGSQAGETQYF
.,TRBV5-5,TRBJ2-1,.,TGTGCCAGCAAAAACGACGGGGGCTCCTACAATGAGCAGTTCTTC,CASKNDGGSYNEQFF
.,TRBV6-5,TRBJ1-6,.,TGTGCCAGCAGAGAGCCGGGGGATAATTCACCCCTCCACTTT,CASREPGDNSPLHF
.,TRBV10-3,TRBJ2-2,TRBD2,TGTGCCATCAGCTTCGGTCCCGCGGGAGGAACCGGGGAGCTGTTTTTT,CAISFGPAGGTGELFF
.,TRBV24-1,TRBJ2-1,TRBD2,TGTGCCACCAGTGATTATAGGACTAGCGGGAGGCAGTTCTTC,CATSDYRTSGRQFF
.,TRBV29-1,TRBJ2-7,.,TGCAGCGTTGAGACAGATCGCTACGAGCAGTACTTC,CSVETDRYEQYF
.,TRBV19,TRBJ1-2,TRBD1,TGTGCCAGTAGTATCCAACAGGGGAGACGGGACTATGGCTACACCTTC,CASSIQQGRRDYGYTF
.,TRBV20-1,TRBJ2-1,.,TGCAGTGCTAGAAAGCGGAATGAGCAGTTCTTC,CSARKRNEQFF
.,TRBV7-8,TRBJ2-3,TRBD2,TGTGCCAGCAGCTTAGTGATTGCGGGAGGTGGCACAGATACGCAGTATTTT,CASSLVIAGGGTDTQYF
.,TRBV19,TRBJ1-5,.,TGTGCCGCGGGCAGCAATCAGCCCCAGCATTTT,CAAGSNQPQHF
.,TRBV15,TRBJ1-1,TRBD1,TGTGCCACGAACAGGGATGCGGAACAGGGGTTTTTCACTGAAGCTTTCTTT,CATNRDAEQGFFTEAFF
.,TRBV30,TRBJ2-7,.,TGTGCCTGGAGTCCCCGAGGCGGGGTCGAGCAGTACTTC,CAWSPRGGVEQYF
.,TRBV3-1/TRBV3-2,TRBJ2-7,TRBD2,TGTGCCAGCAGCCAAGAACTAGCGGGGAAGTACGAGCAGTACTTC,CASSQELAGKYEQYF
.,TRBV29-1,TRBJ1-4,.,TGCAGCGCCATGTTAGGAGCAACTAATGAAAAACTGTTTTTT,CSAMLGATNEKLFF
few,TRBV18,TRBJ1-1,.,TGTGCCAGCTCACCCAGGGACATGGCTGAAGCTTTCTTT,CASSPRDMAEAFF
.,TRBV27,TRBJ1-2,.,TGTGCCAGCAGTTCGGCTAGGGGTGACTATGGCTACACCTTC,CASSSARGDYGYTF